Listed here is a single TCR beta chain. These data are taken from a study of blood T cell repertoires in COVID-19. Study background: The analysed material was cDNA or gDNA that came from T cells, B-cell-depleted T cells, or PBMCs.

Clones were read by immunoSEQ multiplex PCR, and TCRdb kept only the in-frame ones, dropping some. This table has under 200,000 clones, approximately 86% appearing once. Germline CDR1 SGHRS, CDR2 YFSETQ. V shed 2 bases, J shed 1 base, and the junction held 4 bases outside the gene matches. The CDR3 sequence is 15 residues long. Material: peripheral blood. The chain employs TRBV5-1 and TRBJ1-1; 8 nucleotides align to TRBD1. The receptor was derived from a man aged 65 to 79 with acute or convalescent COVID-19. This chain's CDR3 is CASSLEGQANTEAFF. As DNA, the CDR3 is TGCGCCAGCAGCTTAGAGGGACAGGCGAACACTGAAGCTTTCTTT.